This T cell receptor (beta chain) emerged from a study of blood T cell repertoires in COVID-19. Across the whole study: There were acute and convalescent COVID-19 samples, and they came from the United States, Italy and Spain. T cells, B-cell-depleted T cells, or PBMCs provided the cDNA or gDNA that served as material.

CDR3 length: 13 residues. Germline V CDR1 and CDR2: MNHEY, SVGAGI. Trimming removed 5 bases at V and 3 bases at J, with 10 bases between. In the original processing: Counts of nucleated cells, estimated from reference gene primer amplification, were obtained. The protocol was immunoSEQ multiplex PCR, while the TCRdb copy is restricted to in-frame clones and leaves out a portion. The V and J calls and the clone size are those of that table, but D and trimming were determined from the DNA. The data show roughly 250,000 clones, about 85% seen once. This chain uses TRBV6-5 with TRBJ1-2; no definite D call. The sequenced sample was peripheral blood. The clonotype comes from a woman aged 60-75 years with active or convalescent COVID-19. CDR3 sequence reads: CASSPWLHYGYTF. Here the CDR3 DNA reads TGTGCCAGCAGTCCCTGGCTGCACTATGGCTACACCTTC.